This TCR beta chain came from a study of shared clonotypes between healthy human individuals. Profiling relied on immunoSEQ multiplex PCR, and the TCRdb table lists in-frame clones only, not all of them. The sample holds about 2.3 million clones, 85% to 95% seen once. Germline CDR1 LNHDA, CDR2 SQIVND (reference sequence). This CDR3 contains 15 residues. V was clipped by 6 bases and J by 2 bases; unmatched bases: 9. The donors were adults (healthy and HIV-negative) with no recent acute infections or vaccinations. This receptor was obtained from a man aged 18 to 29 in good health. Some clones in this sample may be carry-over from other donors' samples. J is TRBJ2-7 and V is TRBV19; 8 bases match TRBD1. Sequencing used naive CD4+ T cells from PBMCs. The subset is: CD45RA+ positively selected. CDR3 protein: CASSLDLGQAYEQYF. The CDR3 DNA reads TGTGCCAGTAGCCTCGACCTGGGACAGGCCTACGAGCAGTACTTC.